These 27 T cell receptor beta chains were all obtained from the same sample, sequenced in a study of Graves' ophthalmopathy and Graves' hyperthyroidism. As the template, RNA transcripts were used to amplify TCR beta CDR3 regions. First-round RT-PCR employed HTBI primers, with a second-round multiplex PCR after it. TCRdb independently ran MiXCR on the multiplex PCR reads; one entry per CDR3 protein. This table holds around 600,000 distinct CDR3 sequences, about two fifths found once. Material for sequencing was peripheral blood. The receptor set was obtained from an adult man with Graves' ophthalmopathy.

Concerning this clonotype itself: The conserved closing phenylalanine or tryptophan is absent in this CDR3, likely reflecting a read error. The DNA is omitted, as the CDR3 cannot be located on it reliably, and the CDR3 follows TCRdb's listing. This chain's CDR3 is CASRPISGQGDY. This chain uses TRBV7-2 with TRBJ2-3; the table names TRBD1, a call not compared with the DNA. The CDR3 adds up to 12 amino acids, both ends counted. Germline V gene data show CDR1 as SGHTA and CDR2 as FQGNSA.

Regarding this clonotype: One junction end disagrees with the germline gene, perhaps due to a read error. V is TRBV7-9 and J is TRBJ2-5; possible D gene TRBD2, 5 bases. Germline V lookup: CDR1 SEHNR, CDR2 FQNEAQ (reference sequence). The CDR3 totals 8 residues. DNA of the CDR3: TGTGCCAGCAGCACGCGGGACTTC. The encoded protein is CASSTRDF.

This clonotype was seen a handful of times. The gene calls are TRBV6-4 and TRBJ2-2; 7 bases map to TRBD1. CDR3 length: 16 residues. Germline V gene lookup returns CDR1 MRHNA and CDR2 SNTAGT. V shed 0 bases and J 9 bases; nucleotides not matched to a gene: 10. CDR3: CASSDSTGQGVRELFF. DNA of the CDR3: TGTGCCAGCAGTGACTCGACTGGTCAGGGGGTCCGGGAGCTGTTTTTT.

In this sample, this clonotype turned up many times. The chain carries TRBV19 and TRBJ1-2, with D uncertain. V lost 11 bases and J lost 1, with 11 bases in between. In germline, CDR1 is LNHDA, CDR2 SQIVND (reference sequence). This CDR3 comprises 12 residues. CDR3 residues: CAVAGGNYGYTF. The CDR3 region has the DNA TGTGCCGTAGCGGGAGGTAACTATGGCTACACCTTC.

In its sample, this clonotype was seen many times. The chain couples TRBV10-3 to TRBJ1-2; D may be TRBD1 (5 bases). Germline V gives CDR1 ENHRY, CDR2 SYGVKD. The CDR3 is 14 amino acids. Trimming shortened V by 4 bases and J by 8 bases, and 17 bases separated the two germline ends. CDR3 sequence reads: CAISVRSGERGYTF. In DNA, the CDR3 is TGTGCCATCAGTGTTCGCTCGGGGGAGAGGGGCTACACCTTC.

This clonotype was detected many times. The rearrangement joins TRBV10-3 to TRBJ1-1, with no clear D. Germline CDR1 and CDR2: ENHRY and SYGVKD. This CDR3 has 13 residues. Trimming took off 2 bases at V and 4 bases at J, with 8 bases between the two ends. CDR3 in DNA: TGTGCCATCAGTGAGAGGGATCTCACTGAAGCTTTCTTT. It encodes CAISERDLTEAFF.

This clonotype was seen repeatedly, ten times or more. This chain uses TRBV5-8 with TRBJ2-6; D might be TRBD1 (6 bases). Trimming cost V 3 bases and J 4 bases, with 17 bases left between them. Germline V gene sequence: CDR1 SGHTS, CDR2 YDEGEE. CDR3 size: 17 residues. As DNA, the CDR3 is TGTGCCAGCAGCTCGATTCTAACAGGGTCCGGGGCCAACGTCCTGACTTTC. The encoded protein is CASSSILTGSGANVLTF.

This clonotype was counted at least ten times. The CDR3 here is CSASRPSARETQYF. The CDR3 coding sequence is TGCAGTGCTAGTCGGCCTAGCGCAAGAGAGACCCAGTACTTC. The chain has TRBV20-1 and TRBJ2-5; D is possibly TRBD2 (6 bases). V was clipped by 3 bases and J by 4 bases, with 15 bases between them. The germline gives CDR1 DFQATT, CDR2 SNEGSKA (reference sequence). This CDR3 spans 14 amino acids.

With respect to this clonotype: Possible read error: a much larger clone is one base away. The genes are TRBV2 and TRBJ1-2, with 7 bases lining up with TRBD1. Germline-derived CDR1 and CDR2 are SNHLY and FYNNEI. The length of the CDR3 is 16 residues. Here the CDR3 DNA reads TGTGCCAGCAGCGAAGTTCGACAGGGCCCTAACTATGGCCACACCTTC. It is translated as CASSEVRQGPNYGHTF. The full variable domain, its missing parts supplied by reference TRBV2 and TRBJ1-2, is EPEVTQTPSHQVTQMGQEVILRCVPISNHLYFYWYRQILGQKVEFLVSFYNNEISEKSEIFDDQFSVERPDGSNFTLKIRSTKLEDSAMYFCASSEVRQGPNYGHTFGSGTRLTVV.

Comment on this clonotype: Being one base from a much bigger clone, this may be a read error. The CDR3 protein is CASSKRQGPLLGNAEAFF. The CDR3 DNA reads TGTGCCAGCAGCAAGAGACAGGGGCCCTTGCTCGGGAACGCTGAAGCTTTCTTT. The chain employs TRBV9 and TRBJ1-1; 8 bases agree with TRBD1. The germline V gene has CDR1 SGDLS and CDR2 YYNGEE. CDR3 length equals 18 residues. Full variable domain (outside the CDR3, taken from reference TRBV9 and TRBJ1-1): DSGVTQTPKHLITATGQRVTLRCSPRSGDLSVYWYQQSLDQGLQFLIQYYNGEERAKGNILERFSAQQFPDLHSELNLSSLELGDSALYFCASSKRQGPLLGNAEAFFGQGTRLTVV.

The genes are TRBV6-6 and TRBJ1-1; possibly TRBD1 for D (5 bases). Between the trimmed V and J ends, which lost 6 bases and 4 bases, there was a span of 15 bases. Germline V gives CDR1 MNHNY, CDR2 SVGAGI (reference sequence). CDR3 size: 14 residues. The CDR3 loop reads CASRIAGVITEAFF. CDR3 bases: TGTGCCAGCAGGATAGCGGGGGTTATCACTGAAGCTTTCTTT.

This clonotype was seen at least ten times. The J gene is TRBJ1-5, the V gene TRBV5-1, with no clear D. V dropped 3 bases and J dropped 1 base, with 5 bases sitting between them. The germline V gene encodes CDR1 SGHRS and CDR2 YFSETQ. The CDR3 has 13 residues. The CDR3 coding sequence is TGCGCCAGCAGCTCAGACAGCAATCAGCCCCAGCATTTT. This sequence encodes CASSSDSNQPQHF.

The chain joins TRBV10-3 to TRBJ2-7; 9 bases fit TRBD2. The germline CDR1 and CDR2 sequences are ENHRY and SYGVKD. This CDR3 comprises 19 residues. J lost 2 bases, V lost 0 bases, and 14 bases had no gene match. CDR3 sequence (DNA): TGTGCCATCAGTGAGTCGATCGGGGCTAGCGGGGATATTCCCTACGAGCAGTACTTC. Its protein product is CAISESIGASGDIPYEQYF.

This clonotype was detected a few times. The chain links TRBV12-3 or TRBV12-4 to TRBJ2-7, with TRBD1 matching 10 bases. J was trimmed by 2 bases and V by 8 bases; bases with no gene match: 9. CDR3 length equals 15 residues. CDR3 sequence: CASSRTGTGAYEQYF. The CDR3 DNA follows: TGTGCCAGCTCACGGACCGGGACAGGGGCCTACGAGCAGTACTTC.

The CDR3 loop reads CASSALLFTPQETQYF. In nucleotides, the CDR3 is TGTGCCAGCAGTGCCCTGTTGTTCACCCCCCAAGAGACCCAGTACTTC. The rearrangement uses TRBV6-1 and TRBJ2-5; no definite D call. Between the trimmed V and J ends, which lost 4 bases and 1 base, there was a span of 16 bases. This CDR3 has 16 amino acids. The germline CDR1 and CDR2 sequences are MNHNS and SASEGT.

This clonotype was seen once. This sequence joins TRBV12-3 or TRBV12-4 and TRBJ1-4, with TRBD1 as a possible D gene (5 bases). V shed 6 bases and J shed 7 bases, with 21 bases lying between them. The CDR3 is made up of 16 amino acids. CDR3: CASSPARGAYSEKLFF. Here the CDR3 DNA reads TGTGCCAGCAGCCCAGCCCGGGGCGCTTATAGTGAAAAACTGTTTTTT.

The chain combines TRBV15 with TRBJ1-6; no definite D call. The CDR3 extends over 17 amino acids. Trimming cost V 1 base and J 8 bases, with 18 bases left between them. CDR1 is LNHNV, CDR2 YYDKDF, per germline (reference sequence). The CDR3 nucleotides read TGTGCCACCAGCAGAGTAGCGGGTGGACGGTCTGATTCACCCCTCCACTTT. Amino acid sequence: CATSRVAGGRSDSPLHF.

There are many counts of this clonotype. This chain connects TRBV11-2 to TRBJ1-3, with D uncertain. This CDR3 contains 14 residues. The V gene lost 5 bases and the J gene lost 2 bases, with 10 bases spanning the gap. CDR1 is SGHAT, CDR2 FQNNGV, per germline. For the CDR3, the DNA is TGTGCCAGCAGCACCCTACCTCCTGGAAACACCATATATTTT. This translates into CASSTLPPGNTIYF.

This rearrangement joins TRBV30 to TRBJ1-1; D possibly corresponds to TRBD1 (6 bases). The germline CDR1 and CDR2 sequences are GTSNPN and SVGIG (reference sequence). The CDR3 covers 14 residues. The V and J ends lost 0 bases and 5 bases respectively, with 13 bases between them. The CDR3 spells CAWSVTGMGTEAFF. In nucleotides, the CDR3 is TGTGCCTGGAGTGTCACAGGGATGGGGACTGAAGCTTTCTTT. Supplemented by reference TRBV30 and TRBJ1-1, the full variable domain reads SQTIHQWPATLVQPVGSPLSLECTVEGTSNPNLYWYRQAAGRGLQLLFYSVGIGQISSEVPQNLSASRPQDRQFILSSKKLLLSDSGFYLCAWSVTGMGTEAFFGQGTRLTVV.

This sequence joins TRBV10-3 and TRBJ1-2; TRBD1 is a possible D gene (5 bases). Trimming left V 8 bases short and J 12 bases short, with 19 bases between. Germline assignment: CDR1 ENHRY and CDR2 SYGVKD. The CDR3 is 12 amino acids. The CDR3 coding sequence is TGTGCCATCTCGAAGGGGTCCTCTGGAAACACCTTC. Protein product: CAISKGSSGNTF.

This clonotype was seen many times. The chain couples TRBV12-3 or TRBV12-4 to TRBJ2-5; 7 bases match TRBD1. The CDR3 spans 14 residues. After removal of 8 bases from V and 6 bases from J, the junction contained 12 bases not matched to a gene. The CDR3 sequence is CASCPGQSLQTQYF. In DNA, the CDR3 is TGTGCCAGCTGTCCGGGACAGAGCTTGCAGACCCAGTACTTC.

V is TRBV11-1 and J is TRBJ1-1; D gene uncertain. The CDR3 is made up of 9 amino acids. CDR1 and CDR2 from the germline V gene are SGHAT and FQDESV (reference sequence). V was pared by 11 bases and J by 7 bases, with 8 bases between. The CDR3 nucleotides read TGTGCCTCGCGAGTTGAAGCTTTCTTT. Residues: CASRVEAFF.

This clonotype was recorded many times. The genes are TRBV30 and TRBJ1-6; the match to TRBD1 covers 7 bases. Trimming cost V 4 bases and J 7 bases; bases outside gene matches: 4. This CDR3 has 13 residues. Germline loops: CDR1 GTSNPN, CDR2 SVGIG (reference sequence). DNA for the CDR3: TGTGCCTGGACAAGGACAGGAAATTCACCCCTCCACTTT. Protein sequence: CAWTRTGNSPLHF.

This clonotype occurred a few times. The chain couples TRBV9 to TRBJ1-3; possible D gene TRBD1, 5 bases. V was shortened by 4 bases and J by 9 bases, with 14 bases between the two germline ends. The length of the CDR3 is 13 residues. CDR1 is SGDLS, CDR2 YYNGEE, per germline. The CDR3 DNA reads as TGTGCCAGCAGCCAAGACGGGGGGAGCACCATATATTTT. Translated, it gives CASSQDGGSTIYF.

The chain carries TRBV7-2 and TRBJ2-3; no definite D call. V was pared by 3 bases and J by 6 bases, with 13 bases between. Germline CDR1 SGHTA, CDR2 FQGNSA. The CDR3 contains 14 residues. For the CDR3, the DNA is TGTGCCAGCAGCTTGTCCCGGGTAGCTGATACGCAGTATTTT. Amino acids: CASSLSRVADTQYF.

The chain links TRBV7-3 to TRBJ2-3; D remains ambiguous. Germline loops: CDR1 SGHTA, CDR2 FQGTGA. CDR3 length: 13 residues. Trimming pared 1 base from V and 5 bases from J, leaving 7 bases between. The CDR3 nucleotides are TGTGCCAGCAGCTTAAATCGGTTAGATACGCAGTATTTT. This encodes CASSLNRLDTQYF.

The count of this clonotype is one. The chain employs TRBV5-1 and TRBJ1-4; tentative D call: TRBD1 (5 bases). The V gene's germline CDR1 is SGHRS and CDR2 YFSETQ. V gave up 2 bases and J gave up 4 bases, with 12 bases separating them. CDR3 length: 15 residues. The CDR3 is CASSFGRANNEKLFF. The CDR3 DNA reads as TGCGCCAGCAGCTTCGGCAGGGCGAATAATGAAAAACTGTTTTTT.